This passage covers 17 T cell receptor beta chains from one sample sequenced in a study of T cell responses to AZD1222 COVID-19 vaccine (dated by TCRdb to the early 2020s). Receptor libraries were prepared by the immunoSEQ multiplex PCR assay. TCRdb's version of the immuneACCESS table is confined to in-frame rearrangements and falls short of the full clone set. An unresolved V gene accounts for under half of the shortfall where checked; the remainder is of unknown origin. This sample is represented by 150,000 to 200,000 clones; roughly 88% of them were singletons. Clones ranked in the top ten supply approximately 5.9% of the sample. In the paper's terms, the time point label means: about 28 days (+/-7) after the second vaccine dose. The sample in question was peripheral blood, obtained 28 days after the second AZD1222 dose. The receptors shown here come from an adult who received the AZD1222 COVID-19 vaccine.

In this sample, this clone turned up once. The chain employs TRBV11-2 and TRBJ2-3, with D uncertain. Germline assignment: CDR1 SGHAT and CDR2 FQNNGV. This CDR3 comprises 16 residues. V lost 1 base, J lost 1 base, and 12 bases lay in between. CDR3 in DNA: TGTGCCAGCAGCTTAGTCAGCTTCACAGGCACAGATACGCAGTATTTT. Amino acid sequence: CASSLVSFTGTDTQYF.

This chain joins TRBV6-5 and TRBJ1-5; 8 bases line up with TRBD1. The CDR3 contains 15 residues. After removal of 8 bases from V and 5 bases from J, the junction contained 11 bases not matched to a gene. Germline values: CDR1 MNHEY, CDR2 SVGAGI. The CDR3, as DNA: TGTGCCAGCGGTAGGGCCGGGACAGGCGATCAGCCCCAGCATTTT. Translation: CASGRAGTGDQPQHF.

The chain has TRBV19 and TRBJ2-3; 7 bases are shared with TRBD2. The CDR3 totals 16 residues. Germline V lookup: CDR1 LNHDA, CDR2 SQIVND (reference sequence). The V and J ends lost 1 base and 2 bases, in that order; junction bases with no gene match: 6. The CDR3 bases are TGTGCCAGTAGTATAGTCTGGGAGGGGACCACAGATACGCAGTATTTT. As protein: CASSIVWEGTTDTQYF.

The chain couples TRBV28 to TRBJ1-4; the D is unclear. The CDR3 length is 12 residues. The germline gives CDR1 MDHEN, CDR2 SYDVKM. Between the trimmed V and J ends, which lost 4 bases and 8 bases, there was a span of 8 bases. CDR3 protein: CASSSRAEKLFF. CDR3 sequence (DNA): TGTGCCAGCAGTTCCCGGGCGGAAAAACTGTTTTTT. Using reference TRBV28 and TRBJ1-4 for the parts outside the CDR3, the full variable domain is DVKVTQSSRYLVKRTGEKVFLECVQDMDHENMFWYRQDPGLGLRLIYFSYDVKMKEKGDIPEGYSVSREKKERFSLILESASTNQTSMYLCASSSRAEKLFFGSGTQLSVL.

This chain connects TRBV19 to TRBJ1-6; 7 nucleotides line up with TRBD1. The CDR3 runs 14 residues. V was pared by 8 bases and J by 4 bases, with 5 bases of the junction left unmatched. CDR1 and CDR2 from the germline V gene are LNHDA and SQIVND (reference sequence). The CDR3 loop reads CASGEQGYNSPLHF. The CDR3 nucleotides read TGTGCCAGTGGAGAACAGGGGTATAATTCACCCCTCCACTTT.

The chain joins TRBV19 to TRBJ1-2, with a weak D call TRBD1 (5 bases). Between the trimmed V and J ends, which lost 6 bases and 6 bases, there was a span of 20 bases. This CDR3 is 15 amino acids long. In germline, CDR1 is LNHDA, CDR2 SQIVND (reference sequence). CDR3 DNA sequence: TGTGCCAGTAGGCCTAACACCGGGACCGCAGATGGCTACACCTTC. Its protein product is CASRPNTGTADGYTF.

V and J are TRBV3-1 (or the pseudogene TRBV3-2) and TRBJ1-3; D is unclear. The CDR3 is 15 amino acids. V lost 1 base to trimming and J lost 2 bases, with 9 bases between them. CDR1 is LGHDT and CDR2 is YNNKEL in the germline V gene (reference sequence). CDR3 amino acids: CASSQGTLPGNTIYF. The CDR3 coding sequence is TGTGCCAGCAGCCAAGGAACGTTGCCTGGAAACACCATATATTTT.

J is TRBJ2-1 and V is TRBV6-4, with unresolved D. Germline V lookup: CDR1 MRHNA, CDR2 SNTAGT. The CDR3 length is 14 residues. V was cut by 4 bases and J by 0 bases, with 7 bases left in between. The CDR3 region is CASSGNPSYNEQFF. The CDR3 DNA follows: TGTGCCAGCAGTGGAAACCCCTCCTACAATGAGCAGTTCTTC.

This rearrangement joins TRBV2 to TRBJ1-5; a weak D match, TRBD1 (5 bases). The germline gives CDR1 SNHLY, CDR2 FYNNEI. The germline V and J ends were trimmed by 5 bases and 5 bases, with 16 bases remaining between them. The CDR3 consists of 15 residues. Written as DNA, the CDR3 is TGTGCCAGCAGTCTGGGACTGCCGGGGGATCAGCCCCAGCATTTT. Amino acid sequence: CASSLGLPGDQPQHF.

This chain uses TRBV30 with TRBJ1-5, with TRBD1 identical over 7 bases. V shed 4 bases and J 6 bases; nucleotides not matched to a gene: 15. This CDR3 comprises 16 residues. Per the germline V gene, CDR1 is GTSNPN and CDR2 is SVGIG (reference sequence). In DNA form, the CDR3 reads TGTGCCTGGACTCCCCCGTCGGGCAGGGGGTTTCAGCCCCAGCATTTT. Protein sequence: CAWTPPSGRGFQPQHF. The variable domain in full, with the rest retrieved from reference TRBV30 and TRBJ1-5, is SQTIHQWPATLVQPVGSPLSLECTVEGTSNPNLYWYRQAAGRGLQLLFYSVGIGQISSEVPQNLSASRPQDRQFILSSKKLLLSDSGFYLCAWTPPSGRGFQPQHFGDGTRLSIL.

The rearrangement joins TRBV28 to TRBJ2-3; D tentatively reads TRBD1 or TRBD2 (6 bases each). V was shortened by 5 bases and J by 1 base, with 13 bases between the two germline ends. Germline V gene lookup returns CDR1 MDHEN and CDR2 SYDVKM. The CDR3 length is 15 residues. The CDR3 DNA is TGTGCCAGCAGTCCGAGGAGGGGGGGCACAGATACGCAGTATTTT. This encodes CASSPRRGGTDTQYF. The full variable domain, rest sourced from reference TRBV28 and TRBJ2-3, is DVKVTQSSRYLVKRTGEKVFLECVQDMDHENMFWYRQDPGLGLRLIYFSYDVKMKEKGDIPEGYSVSREKKERFSLILESASTNQTSMYLCASSPRRGGTDTQYFGPGTRLTVL.

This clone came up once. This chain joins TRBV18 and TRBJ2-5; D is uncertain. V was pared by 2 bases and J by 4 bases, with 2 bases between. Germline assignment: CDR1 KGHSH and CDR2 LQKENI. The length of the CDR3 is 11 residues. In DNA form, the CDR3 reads TGTGCCAGCTCACCAACAGAGACCCAGTACTTC. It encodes CASSPTETQYF.

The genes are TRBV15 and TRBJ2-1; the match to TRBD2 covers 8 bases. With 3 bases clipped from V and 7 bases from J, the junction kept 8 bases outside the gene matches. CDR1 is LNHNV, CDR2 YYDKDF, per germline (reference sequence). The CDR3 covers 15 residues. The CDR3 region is CATSREPGGLNEQFF. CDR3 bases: TGTGCCACCAGCAGGGAACCGGGAGGGCTTAATGAGCAGTTCTTC.

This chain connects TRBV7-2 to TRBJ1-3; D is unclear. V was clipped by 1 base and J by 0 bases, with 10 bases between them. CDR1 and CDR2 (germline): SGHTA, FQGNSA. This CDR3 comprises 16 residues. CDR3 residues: CASSLELTFSGNTIYF. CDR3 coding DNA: TGTGCCAGCAGCTTAGAGCTCACTTTCTCTGGAAACACCATATATTTT. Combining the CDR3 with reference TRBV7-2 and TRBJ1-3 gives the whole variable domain GAGVSQSPSNKVTEKGKDVELRCDPISGHTALYWYRQSLGQGLEFLIYFQGNSAPDKSGLPSDRFSAERTGGSVSTLTIQRTQQEDSAVYLCASSLELTFSGNTIYFGEGSWLTVV.

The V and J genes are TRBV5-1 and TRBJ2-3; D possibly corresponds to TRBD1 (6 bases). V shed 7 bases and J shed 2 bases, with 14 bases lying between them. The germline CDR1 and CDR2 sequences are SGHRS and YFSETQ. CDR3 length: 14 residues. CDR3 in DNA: TGCGCCAGCTATACTGGACAGTTCACAGATACGCAGTATTTT. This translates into CASYTGQFTDTQYF.

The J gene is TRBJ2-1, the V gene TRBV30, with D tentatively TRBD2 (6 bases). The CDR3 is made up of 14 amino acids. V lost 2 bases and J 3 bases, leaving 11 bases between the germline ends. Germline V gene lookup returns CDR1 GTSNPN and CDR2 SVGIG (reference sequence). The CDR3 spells CAWSPGVGYNEQFF. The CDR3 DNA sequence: TGTGCCTGGAGTCCGGGGGTGGGCTACAATGAGCAGTTCTTC. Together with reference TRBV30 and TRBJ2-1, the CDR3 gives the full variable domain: SQTIHQWPATLVQPVGSPLSLECTVEGTSNPNLYWYRQAAGRGLQLLFYSVGIGQISSEVPQNLSASRPQDRQFILSSKKLLLSDSGFYLCAWSPGVGYNEQFFGPGTRLTVL.

CDR3: CASSFGTVNTGELFF. CDR3 sequence (DNA): TGCGCCAGCAGCTTTGGGACAGTGAACACCGGGGAGCTGTTTTTT. The V call is TRBV5-1, the J call TRBJ2-2, with TRBD1 identical over 7 bases. V lost 2 bases to trimming and J lost 1 base; unmatched junction nucleotides: 2. Per the germline V gene, CDR1 is SGHRS and CDR2 is YFSETQ. This CDR3 is 15 amino acids long. The variable domain in full, with the rest retrieved from reference TRBV5-1 and TRBJ2-2, is KAGVTQTPRYLIKTRGQQVTLSCSPISGHRSVSWYQQTPGQGLQFLFEYFSETQRNKGNFPGRFSGRQFSNSRSEMNVSTLELGDSALYLCASSFGTVNTGELFFGEGSRLTVL.